This T cell receptor beta chain was recorded in a study of T cells in Graves' hyperthyroidism and ophthalmopathy. Germline assignment: CDR1 MDHEN and CDR2 SYDVKM. This CDR3 contains 14 residues. The V and J ends lost 7 bases and 4 bases respectively, with 13 bases between them. Clinical symptoms, serum thyroxine and TRAb, thyroid ultrasound and orbital computed tomography together formed the diagnostic basis. Using RNA transcripts as the source, TCR beta CDR3 regions were amplified. HTBI primers were employed in a first-round RT-PCR of the TCR CDR3. TCRdb redid the calling of the multiplex PCR reads with MiXCR, one entry per CDR3 protein. The table shows roughly 500,000 distinct CDR3 sequences, with approximately 15% occurring only once.

The sample comprised blood. J is TRBJ1-4 and V is TRBV28; D perhaps matches TRBD1 (5 bases). This sequence originates from a woman aged 30 to 39 with Graves' hyperthyroidism that later progressed to Graves' ophthalmopathy. DNA of the CDR3: TGTGCCAGCAACGGGGACGGCCGTAATGAAAAACTGTTTTTT. Translating gives CASNGDGRNEKLFF.